This TCR beta chain was recovered during a study of T cells after yellow fever vaccination (dated by TCRdb to the late 2010s). The study in broad terms: Libraries from fractions with low cell numbers were prepared with the SMART-Seq v4 Ultra Low Input RNA kit. Bulk TCR alpha and beta repertoires were sequenced longitudinally to track T-cell clones before and after primary and booster YFV17D yellow fever vaccination. Blood was drawn at multiple timepoints before and after primary and secondary immunization, with bulk PBMC replicates and cell subsets isolated. Two healthy male donors made up the cohort, one aged 18 to 29 years and the other aged 30 to 40 years.

The sample's treatment or condition label, decoded: live attenuated yellow fever vaccine strain. A standard Ficoll-Paque protocol was used to isolate PBMCs from peripheral blood. CD4 and CD8 T-cell fractions were isolated with Dynabeads CD4 and CD8 positive selection kits. TriZol was used to extract RNA from bulk PBMCs, CD4 and CD8 fractions, and dextramer-positive and dextramer-negative fractions. On the study overall, not on this receptor specifically: A small share of clonotypes was detected in both CD4 and CD8 compartments, with the overlap likely arising from convergent recombination. Only two donors were included in the study, so the extent to which the findings can be generalized is limited. Computational filtering was needed because FACS-sorted repertoires could contain abundant contaminating clonotypes from the bulk population. After the booster, most clones that had expanded after primary vaccination were detected again (around 96% of CD4 and around nine tenths of CD8), suggesting broad maintenance of memory. The secondary T-cell response was weaker than the primary response but faster, peaking on day 5 instead of day 15.

This clonotype was seen ten or more times. No antigen is known for it. Within one base of it there is no much larger clone, and no base qualities were kept. TCR cDNA was synthesized by 5'RACE template switching, which introduced a universal primer site and unique molecular identifiers. cDNA synthesis was primed from both the TCR alpha and TCR beta constant segments. Two PCR steps were used to amplify libraries, with sample barcodes and sequencing adapters being added in the second step. Sequencing of libraries was performed on Illumina HiSeq 2500 (2x100 bp) or NovaSeq (2x150 bp). Per the original workflow: Demultiplexing of reads and collapsing into UMI consensus sequences were performed with MIGEC, and V(D)J alignment was carried out with MiXCR. Vaccine-responding clonotypes were identified with edgeR using replicate PBMC samples, with FDR below 0.01 and a log2 fold change above 5 up to day 15 being required. Each bulk clonotype received a CD4 or CD8 identity based on whether the sequenced CD4 or CD8 repertoire contained that clonotype at higher abundance. TCRdb took the public reads, trimmed them with fastp at Q25, ran MiXCR for clone calling and kept in-frame beta chains. Each CDR3 protein gets just one entry, which takes the most common genes and DNA from the rows behind it. These V and J calls are TCRdb output, not the study's own analysis. This sample lists about 57,000 distinct CDR3 sequences; 6.5% to 9% were detected once. About 38% of the sample belongs to the ten largest clones.

The TCR was taken from a man aged 25 to 40 who received the YFV17D yellow fever vaccine. The source material was CD8+ T cells sorted from PBMCs, sampled 15 days after the yellow fever booster vaccination.

Read as DNA, the sequence is TGTGCCAGCAGCTTCACGGCAAGTCCGAACACTGAAGCTTTCTTT. Its translation is CASSFTASPNTEAFF. The rearrangement joined TRBV7-2 to TRBJ1-1; no confident D gene assignment can be made. Including cysteine and phenylalanine, the CDR3 has 15 amino acids. CDR3 DNA is the only sequence kept; it has 45 bases, read in frame from the first base. The V and J ends are trimmed by 3 bases and 1 base, leaving 12 bases between them. CDR1 and CDR2 are drawn from the germline V gene: SGHTA, FQGNSA.